This T cell receptor beta chain was captured in a study of monozygotic twins with inflammatory bowel disease. Study observations and caveats: Distinguishing T cell subtypes was not possible.

Details on this clonotype: Its antigen is still unknown.

Every TCR library drew on approximately 3.5 ug of total RNA. TCRdb reprocessed the 5' RACE reads; each CDR3 protein has one entry and no DNA is given. In total, the table holds 350,000 to 550,000 distinct CDR3 sequences. The clonotype originates from a human donor with ulcerative colitis or Crohn's disease, or a healthy co-twin of an affected twin (not recorded which). Sequenced: blood.

CDR3 sequence reads: CASTALAGGPGELFF. The chain employs TRBV6-1 and TRBJ2-2; TCRdb returns TRBD2, unconfirmable since there is no DNA. Germline V gene sequence: CDR1 MNHNS, CDR2 SASEGT. The CDR3 contains 15 residues.